A selection of T cell receptor beta chains follows, all from one sample in a study of chemoradiotherapy in HPV16-positive cancers. The repertoire was sequenced with immunoSEQ multiplex PCR; TCRdb's copy has only in-frame clones and lacks some. The data show over 950 clones, roughly four fifths seen once. Sequencing was performed on tumor tissue, taken from a patient who underwent chemoradiotherapy. The origin of the receptors is a human donor with HPV-associated anogenital cancer. CDR3s include the opening cysteine and the closing phenylalanine or tryptophan. The D gene is left open where the match is weak. Only part of the rows carry a size: once, few, many, or a class if the clone is expanded.

d_gene	abundance	v_gene	len	j_gene	CDR3nt	CDR3aa
NA	few	TRBV5-1	16	TRBJ2-1	TGCGCCAGCAGCTTGGCAGGGGGGGACCTCTACAATGAGCAGTTCTTC	CASSLAGGDLYNEQFF
TRBD1	NA	TRBV6-1	14	TRBJ1-6	TGTGCCAGCAGTAGGGACAGCGAGAATTCACCCCTCCACTTT	CASSRDSENSPLHF
NA	NA	TRBV6-5	16	TRBJ1-2	TGTGCCAGCAGTTATTCCGGGACCTTCGCTAACTATGGCTACACCTTC	CASSYSGTFANYGYTF
NA	NA	TRBV6-1	15	TRBJ1-1	TGTGCCAGCTGGCCCCCCCTTCCAATCGCCACTGAAGCTTTCTTT	CASWPPLPIATEAFF
TRBD2	NA	TRBV19	15	TRBJ2-1	TGTGCCAGTAGTATTGTGGCGGGAGAGAACAATGAGCAGTTCTTC	CASSIVAGENNEQFF
TRBD2	NA	TRBV7-2	18	TRBJ2-7	TGTGCCAGCAGCGCGGCCGGGACTAGCGGGGGGCGAGGGTACGAGCAGTACTTC	CASSAAGTSGGRGYEQYF
NA	NA	TRBV19	15	TRBJ1-5	TGTGCCAGTAGTTATCTCGGAGGGATAAATCAGCCCCAGCATTTT	CASSYLGGINQPQHF
NA	once	TRBV28	15	TRBJ1-5	TGTGCCAGCAGTCCCCAGGGCCTTAGCAATCAGCCCCAGCATTTT	CASSPQGLSNQPQHF
NA	NA	TRBV5-1	13	TRBJ1-6	TGCGCCAGCAGCTTATCGGAGGATTCACCCCTCCACTTT	CASSLSEDSPLHF
TRBD2	NA	TRBV5-1	17	TRBJ2-1	TGCGCCAGCAGCTGGGCCGGAGCTAGCGGGGTCTACAATGAGCAGTTCTTC	CASSWAGASGVYNEQFF
NA	NA	TRBV29-1	13	TRBJ1-6	TGCAGCGTTTCCCTACATGCGACTTCACCCCTCCACTTT	CSVSLHATSPLHF